This paragraph covers one T cell receptor beta chain sequence. No antigen is known for it. These data belong to a study of tumor-infiltrating lymphocytes in glioblastoma multiforme. TCRB libraries came from RNA via three nested multiplex PCR rounds. No unique molecular identifiers were described for these TCRB libraries. TCRdb re-called the multiplex PCR reads with MiXCR, one entry per CDR3 protein. Among around 9,300 distinct CDR3 sequences, about 70% were seen once, and the ten largest hold roughly three quarters. General observations from the study: Clone frequencies may be distorted by unequal TCR transcripts per cell. Just one glioblastoma patient contributed to the TCR-mutation comparison.

Germline V gene data show CDR1 as DFQATT and CDR2 as SNEGSKA (reference sequence). The CDR3 loop spans 12 amino acids. V was cut by 6 bases and J by 3 bases, with 11 bases left in between. The source material was brain tumor tissue. The V and J genes are TRBV20-1 and TRBJ1-1; tentatively, D is TRBD1 (6 bases). The sequence was obtained from a male donor with glioblastoma. The DNA of the CDR3 is TGCAGTGCAACGAGGGGGGACACTGAAGCTTTCTTT. It codes for CSATRGDTEAFF.